A single sample is the source of the 7 T cell receptor beta chains below, sequenced in a study of STAT5B mutations in CD4+ large granular lymphocyte leukemia. Here immunoSEQ multiplex PCR was the method, and the copy in TCRdb shows in-frame clones only, minus some. The data hold 30,000 to 40,000 clones, with about four fifths observed a single time. Sequenced material: CD4+ T cells from blood buffy coats. These receptors were collected from a human donor in good health.

In this sample, this clone turned up a few times. V usage is TRBV7-2 and J usage is TRBJ2-7; 9 bases match TRBD1. The CDR3 covers 11 residues. CDR1 is SGHTA and CDR2 is FQGNSA in the germline V gene. The CDR3 bases are TGTGATCACAGGGGGCAGTACGAGCAGTACTTC. Translation: CDHRGQYEQYF.

In DNA, the CDR3 is TGTGCCAGCAGCCCACGGACCTATCCCTACGAGCAGTACTTC. Translation gives CASSPRTYPYEQYF. This chain links TRBV11-2 with TRBJ2-7; D is uncertain. The V end lost 5 bases, the J end lost 2 bases, and 13 bases lay between the germline ends. CDR3 length: 14 amino acids. Germline CDR1 is SGHAT and CDR2 is FQNNGV.

This clone came up once. The gene calls are TRBV19 and TRBJ2-2; the match to TRBD2 covers 10 bases. There are 15 residues in the CDR3. CDR1 LNHDA and CDR2 SQIVND come from the germline V gene (reference sequence). With 8 bases clipped from V and 3 bases from J, the junction kept 6 bases outside the gene matches. The CDR3 here is CASRPSGSYTGELFF. CDR3 nucleotides: TGTGCCAGTCGTCCTAGCGGGAGCTACACCGGGGAGCTGTTTTTT. Complete variable domain (other parts from reference TRBV19 and TRBJ2-2): DGGITQSPKYLFRKEGQNVTLSCEQNLNHDAMYWYRQDPGQGLRLIYYSQIVNDFQKGDIAEGYSVSREKKESFPLTVTSAQKNPTAFYLCASRPSGSYTGELFFGEGSRLTVL.

The chain has TRBV6-1 and TRBJ1-2; 7 bases map to TRBD1. Germline loops: CDR1 MNHNS, CDR2 SASEGT. Unmatched junction bases numbered 6, after V lost 7 bases and J lost 4 bases. The CDR3 is made up of 13 amino acids. The CDR3, as DNA: TGTGCCAGCATCCGGGACAGCCTCTATGGCTACACCTTC. The encoded protein is CASIRDSLYGYTF.

The chain joins TRBV9 to TRBJ2-7, with unresolved D. The germline CDR1 and CDR2 sequences are SGDLS and YYNGEE. This CDR3 comprises 15 residues. V lost 0 bases and J 0 bases, leaving 10 bases between the germline ends. The CDR3 loop is CASSVGPGPSYEQYF. The CDR3 nucleotides are TGTGCCAGCAGCGTAGGGCCAGGTCCCTCCTACGAGCAGTACTTC.

V usage is TRBV11-2 and J usage is TRBJ1-4; D ambiguous. Trimming shortened V by 1 base and J by 8 bases, and 14 bases separated the two germline ends. The length of the CDR3 is 15 residues. Germline assignment: CDR1 SGHAT and CDR2 FQNNGV. The CDR3, as DNA: TGTGCCAGCAGCTTAGGGTTAGGCAGTTCAGAAAAACTGTTTTTT. It codes for CASSLGLGSSEKLFF. Combining the CDR3 with reference TRBV11-2 and TRBJ1-4 gives the whole variable domain EAGVAQSPRYKIIEKRQSVAFWCNPISGHATLYWYQQILGQGPKLLIQFQNNGVVDDSQLPKDRFSAERLKGVDSTLKIQPAKLEDSAVYLCASSLGLGSSEKLFFGSGTQLSVL.

In this sample, this clone turned up a few times. The chain has TRBV9 and TRBJ2-1; TRBD2 might be the D (6 bases). The CDR3 consists of 15 residues. Trimming removed 2 bases at V and 8 bases at J, with 17 bases between. Germline lookup yields CDR1 SGDLS and CDR2 YYNGEE. The chain's CDR3 is CASSVSVGGRDEQFF. The CDR3 bases are TGTGCCAGCAGCGTTTCGGTGGGGGGTAGGGATGAGCAGTTCTTC.